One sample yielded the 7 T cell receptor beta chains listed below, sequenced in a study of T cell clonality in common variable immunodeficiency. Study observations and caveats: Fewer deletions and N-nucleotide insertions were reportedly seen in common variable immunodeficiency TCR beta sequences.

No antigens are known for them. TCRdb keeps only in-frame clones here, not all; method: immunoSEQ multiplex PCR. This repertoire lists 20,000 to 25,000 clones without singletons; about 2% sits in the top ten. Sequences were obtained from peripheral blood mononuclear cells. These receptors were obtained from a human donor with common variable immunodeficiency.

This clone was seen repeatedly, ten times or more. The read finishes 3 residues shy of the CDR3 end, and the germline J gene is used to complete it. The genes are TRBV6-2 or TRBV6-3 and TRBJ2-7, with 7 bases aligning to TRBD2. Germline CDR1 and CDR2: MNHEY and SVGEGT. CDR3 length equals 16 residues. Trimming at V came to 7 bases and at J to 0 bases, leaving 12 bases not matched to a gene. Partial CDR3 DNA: TGTGCCAGCACTCCCGCGGGAGATTGGGGCTCCTACGAG. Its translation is CASTPAGDWGSYE. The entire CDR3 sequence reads CASTPAGDWGSYEQYF.

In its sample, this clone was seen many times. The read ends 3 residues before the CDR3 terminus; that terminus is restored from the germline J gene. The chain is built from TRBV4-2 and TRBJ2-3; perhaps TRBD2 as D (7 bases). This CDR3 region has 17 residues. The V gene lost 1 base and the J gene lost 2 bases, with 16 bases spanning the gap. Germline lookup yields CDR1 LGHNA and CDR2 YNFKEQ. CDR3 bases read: TGTGCCAGCAGCCAAGGGGGAGGGGGGGGCCACACAGATACG. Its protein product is CASSQGGGGGHTDT. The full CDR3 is CASSQGGGGGHTDTQYF.

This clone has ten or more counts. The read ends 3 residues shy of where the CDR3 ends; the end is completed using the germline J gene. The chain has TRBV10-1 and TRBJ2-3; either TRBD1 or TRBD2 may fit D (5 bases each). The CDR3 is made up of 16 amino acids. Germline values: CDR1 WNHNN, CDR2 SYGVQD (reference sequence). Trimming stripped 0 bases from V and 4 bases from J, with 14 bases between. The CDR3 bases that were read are TGCGCCAGCAGTGAGTCTTCGCAGGGAGAGGCAGATACG. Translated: CASSESSQGEADT. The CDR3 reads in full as CASSESSQGEADTQYF.

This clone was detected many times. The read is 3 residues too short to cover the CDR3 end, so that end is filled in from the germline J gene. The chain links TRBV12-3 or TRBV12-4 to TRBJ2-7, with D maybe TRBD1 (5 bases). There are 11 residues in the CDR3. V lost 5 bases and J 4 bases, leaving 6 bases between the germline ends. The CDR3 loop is CASSQGYEQYF. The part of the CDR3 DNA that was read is TGTGCCAGCAGTCAGGGTTACGAG.

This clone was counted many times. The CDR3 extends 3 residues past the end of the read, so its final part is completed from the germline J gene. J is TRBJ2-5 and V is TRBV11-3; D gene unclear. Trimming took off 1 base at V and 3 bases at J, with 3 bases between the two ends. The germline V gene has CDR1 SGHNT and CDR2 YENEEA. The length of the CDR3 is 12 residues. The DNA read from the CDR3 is TGTGCCAGCAGCTTAGGCGAAGAGACC. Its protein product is CASSLGEET. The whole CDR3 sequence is CASSLGEETQYF.

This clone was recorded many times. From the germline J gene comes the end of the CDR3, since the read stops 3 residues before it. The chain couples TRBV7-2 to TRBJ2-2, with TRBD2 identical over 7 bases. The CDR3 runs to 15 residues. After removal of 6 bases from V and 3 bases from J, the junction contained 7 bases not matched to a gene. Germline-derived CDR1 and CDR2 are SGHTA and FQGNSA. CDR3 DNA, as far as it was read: TGTGCCAGCAGGAGACTAGCTGGGTACACCGGGGAG. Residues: CASRRLAGYTGE. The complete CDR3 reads CASRRLAGYTGELFF.

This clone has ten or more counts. The CDR3 bases that were read are TGTGCCAGCAGTGAGGGGGGGGAAAAAGATACG. Translated: CASSEGGEKDT. The complete CDR3 reads CASSEGGEKDTQYF. V gene TRBV2 combines with J gene TRBJ2-3; 7 positions match TRBD2. The read is 3 residues too short to cover the CDR3 end, so that end is filled in from the germline J gene. The CDR3 totals 14 residues. CDR1 SNHLY and CDR2 FYNNEI come from the germline V gene. With 3 bases clipped from V and 5 bases from J, the junction kept 5 bases outside the gene matches.